This TCR beta chain is drawn from a study of cytomegalovirus exposure and HLA in healthy donors. CDR3 size: 14 residues. V was shortened by 4 bases and J by 7 bases, with 13 bases between the two germline ends. Per the germline V gene, CDR1 is MNHEY and CDR2 is SMNVEV (reference sequence). Study results and limitations: Researchers reported that a few CMV-associated chains were confirmed in vitro as CMV antigen-specific. Both high specificity and high sensitivity reportedly marked the classifier's diagnosis of cytomegalovirus status.

This clone was seen only once. Its specificity is not known. Generated by immunoSEQ multiplex PCR, the TCRdb table keeps only in-frame clones and is missing some. The sample lists roughly 180,000 clones, around four fifths occurring once. A 120-subject validation cohort, separate from the approximately 610-subject first cohort, supplied the donors. V and J are TRBV27 and TRBJ1-4; possibly TRBD1 for D (6 bases). The sequencing sample was made of PBMCs. This receptor was identified in a young man in good health and CMV-seropositive. The CDR3 DNA reads TGTGCCAGCAGTTATAGGGGAGGGGGTGAAAAACTGTTTTTT. Translation: CASSYRGGGEKLFF.